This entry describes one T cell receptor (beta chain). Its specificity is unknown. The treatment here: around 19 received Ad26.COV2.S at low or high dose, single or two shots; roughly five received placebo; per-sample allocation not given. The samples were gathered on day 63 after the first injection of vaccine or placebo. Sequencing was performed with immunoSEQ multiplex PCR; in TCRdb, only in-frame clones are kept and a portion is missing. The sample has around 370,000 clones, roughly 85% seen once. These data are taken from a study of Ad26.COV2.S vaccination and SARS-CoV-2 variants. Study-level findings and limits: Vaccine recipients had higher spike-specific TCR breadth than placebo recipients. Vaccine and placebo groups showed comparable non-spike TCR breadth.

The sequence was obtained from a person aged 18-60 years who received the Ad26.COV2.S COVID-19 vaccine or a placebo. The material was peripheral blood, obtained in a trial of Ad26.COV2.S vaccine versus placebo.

The CDR3 DNA reads as TGTGCCAGCAGCCAGCGGGGGGAAACAGATACGCAGTATTTT. Protein: CASSQRGETDTQYF. The genes are TRBV7-9 and TRBJ2-3; TRBD2 matches 9 bases. Trimming at V came to 5 bases and at J to 3 bases, leaving 3 bases not matched to a gene. Germline-derived CDR1 and CDR2 are SEHNR and FQNEAQ (reference sequence). The CDR3 sequence is 14 residues long.